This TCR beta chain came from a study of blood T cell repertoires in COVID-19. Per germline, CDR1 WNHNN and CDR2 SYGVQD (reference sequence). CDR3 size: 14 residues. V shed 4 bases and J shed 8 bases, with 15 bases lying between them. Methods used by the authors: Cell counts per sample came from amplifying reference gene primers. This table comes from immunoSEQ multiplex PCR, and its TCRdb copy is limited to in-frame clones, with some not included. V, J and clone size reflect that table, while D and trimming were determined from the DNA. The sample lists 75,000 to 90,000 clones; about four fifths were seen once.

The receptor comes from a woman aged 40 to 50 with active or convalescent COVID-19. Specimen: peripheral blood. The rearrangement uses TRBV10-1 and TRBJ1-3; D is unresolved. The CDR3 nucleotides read TGCGCCAGCAGTGGCGGCGGCCTTGCGGACACCATATATTTT. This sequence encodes CASSGGGLADTIYF.